This entry is about one T cell receptor (beta chain). Its specificity is unknown. The record originates from a study of cytomegalovirus exposure and HLA in healthy donors. Clones were read by immunoSEQ multiplex PCR, and TCRdb kept only the in-frame ones, dropping some. Here the sample spans about 330,000 clones, roughly 90% being singletons. V was pared by 6 bases and J by 5 bases, with 10 bases of the junction left unmatched. The V gene's germline CDR1 is LNHDA and CDR2 SQIVND (reference sequence). The CDR3 has 15 amino acids. Broader study findings: Most TCR sequences were uncommon, yet certain public TCRs appeared in many donors.

This clonotype was obtained from a woman aged 18 to 35 in good health and CMV-seronegative. Sequenced input: PBMCs. The gene calls are TRBV19 and TRBJ2-7; 10 bases line up with TRBD2. The CDR3 sequence is CASSPGTSAFHEQYF. In DNA, the CDR3 is TGTGCCAGTAGCCCCGGGACTAGCGCTTTCCACGAGCAGTACTTC.